This T cell receptor beta chain came from a study of T cells after yellow fever vaccination. Study-level information: Preparation of fractions with low cell numbers was performed using SMART-Seq v4 Ultra Low Input. Study results and limitations: Reappearance after the booster was observed for most primary-vaccination clones (about 97% CD4, about 86% CD8).

Note on this clonotype: Its antigen is not identified.

TCRdb used MiXCR to reprocess the 5' RACE reads, holding one entry per CDR3 protein. The table records some 160,000 distinct CDR3 sequences, around 9.3% of them present only once. Germline CDR1 is SGHTA and CDR2 is FQGTGA. Trimming removed 5 bases at V and 4 bases at J, with 11 bases between. The CDR3 contains 13 residues. The chain uses TRBV7-3 and TRBJ1-2; D unresolved. Sequencing was performed on CD8+ T cells sorted from PBMCs, taken 45 days after the yellow fever booster vaccination. This receptor was taken from a man aged 18 to 30 who received the YFV17D yellow fever vaccine. The CDR3 loop is CASSLDGFYGYTF. CDR3 in DNA: TGTGCCAGCAGCCTGGACGGTTTCTATGGCTACACCTTC.